This is a list of T cell receptor beta chains from one sample in a study of PD-L1 blockade in urothelial cancer. Here immunoSEQ multiplex PCR was the method, and the copy in TCRdb shows in-frame clones only, minus some. The sample contains tens of thousands of clones, 90% of which appear only once. Sequencing was performed on PBMCs, taken around atezolizumab (anti-PD-L1) treatment. The source of these receptors is a man aged 70 or older with urothelial cancer. Both conserved end residues are part of each CDR3. D genes are given only for firm matches.

d_call,v_call,cdr3_aa
NA,TRBV29-1,CSVTGIAGNTIYF
NA,TRBV5-1,CASSLLGVDTSSYEQYF
TRBD1,TRBV18,CASSRAGTGRNTIYF
TRBD2,TRBV10-1,CASSGESGSRTDTQYF
NA,TRBV5-1,CASSLGALRSFGELFF
TRBD1,TRBV27,CASSPQGYEQFF
TRBD1,TRBV28,CASSLGQGRVNYGYTF
TRBD1,TRBV18,CASRDRANQPQHF
TRBD1,TRBV30,CAWSQQGNSNQPQHF
TRBD2,TRBV9,CASSVVLAGAGELFF
NA,TRBV27,CASSATRGFTDTQYF
NA,TRBV30,CAGGGARTNEKLFF
TRBD1,TRBV27,CASTPSLGTGYGGYTF
NA,TRBV6-1,CASYERSYNEQFF
TRBD1,TRBV18,CASSPPGQGTDTQYF
NA,TRBV28,CASSPAQYQPQHF
NA,TRBV4-1,CASSQGLSVNEQFF
NA,TRBV18,CASSPRRGNTGELFF
NA,TRBV28,CATARENRYGYTF
TRBD2,TRBV5-1,CASSLSASTGTSGSRGETQYF
NA,TRBV7-8,CASSLWEVRVNTEAFF
TRBD2,TRBV19,CASSTRPGTSGGADTQYF
TRBD2,TRBV7-3,CASSLMAGEQYNEQFF
TRBD1,TRBV14,CASSQDRGQPNTEAFF
NA,TRBV5-1,CASSLEVTTSTDTQYF
NA,TRBV20-1,CSAREVETQYF
NA,TRBV15,CATSRESQGPYEQYF
TRBD2,TRBV27,CASSLSASGSVHEQYF
TRBD1,TRBV6-5,CASSWTGGSGANVLTF